This T cell receptor beta chain was documented in a study of blood T cell repertoires in COVID-19. The table lists this clone with a few counts. Trimming shortened V by 6 bases and J by 6 bases, and 14 bases separated the two germline ends. This CDR3 has 13 residues. The table came from immunoSEQ multiplex PCR; TCRdb's copy has only in-frame clones and leaves some out. The table lists 120,000 or so clones, over 75% of them singletons, with less than 30% in the top ten. The clonotype originates from an older man with active or convalescent COVID-19. The chain joins TRBV12-3 or TRBV12-4 to TRBJ1-1; D is possibly TRBD1 (5 bases). Sequencing was done on a sample of peripheral blood. CDR3 DNA sequence: TGTGCCAGCAGCCGCGGGGGAGCGCCTGAAGCTTTCTTT. Its protein product is CASSRGGAPEAFF.